This T cell receptor (beta chain) was found in a study of blood T cells in healthy people across ages. It was with a sample-barcoded 5' primer and a J-beta primer mix that a second PCR of roughly 6 to 12 cycles was run. From the 5' RACE reads, TCRdb called clonotypes with MiXCR, one entry per CDR3 protein. The table has more than 450,000 distinct CDR3 sequences, about 29% seen once. The CDR3 sequence is 15 residues long. Germline assignment: CDR1 SGDLS and CDR2 YYNGEE. This clonotype has a handful of counts. The junction departs from germline at one end; a sequencing error may be responsible. This sample also belongs to another study, concerning T cells of mothers and their children.

The V gene is TRBV9, the J gene TRBJ1-2; D unclear. Sequencing was performed on blood. The sequence was collected from a boy between 2 and 10 years old in good health. The CDR3 bases are TGTGCCAGCGGCGTAGCTACGGCGGCGAACTCTGGCTACACCTTC. Translated, it gives CASGVATAANSGYTF.